Listed below are T cell receptor beta chains from one sample, sequenced in a study of CD8+CD57+ T cells in acquired aplastic anemia. Using its own MiXCR run on the reads, TCRdb lists one record per CDR3 protein. The sample includes around 17,000 distinct CDR3 sequences, under 40% of them seen just once. The sample was CD8+CD57+ T cells sorted from PBMCs. The receptors here all came from a human donor with aplastic anemia. Each CDR3 is given with its conserved first and last residue. D genes are given only for firm matches. Clone size, where shown, is once, few, many, or a class for clones that have expanded.

abundance,j_gene,v_gene,d_gene,CDR3nt,CDR3aa
NA,TRBJ2-5,TRBV20-1,NA,TGCAGTGCTAGTCTGACCTCCGGGCGAGAGACCCAGTACTTC,CSASLTSGRETQYF
many,TRBJ2-1,TRBV19,TRBD2,TGTGCCGTACGACTAGCGGGGGCCGAGTACTATGAGCAGTTCTTC,CAVRLAGAEYYEQFF
NA,TRBJ2-5,TRBV5-5,NA,TGTGCCAGCAACTTAGGAGAGACCCAGTACTTC,CASNLGETQYF
many,TRBJ2-5,TRBV7-7,NA,TGTGCTAGCAGCTTGAGGCTAGCAGAGACCCAGTACTTC,CASSLRLAETQYF
NA,TRBJ1-2,TRBV5-4,TRBD1,TGTGCCAGCAGCCCGGGACAGGTTGATGGCTACACCTTC,CASSPGQVDGYTF
NA,TRBJ2-3,TRBV5-5,TRBD2,TGTGCCAGCAGCAACCCGACTAGCGGGGGGGATACGCAGTATTTT,CASSNPTSGGDTQYF
few,TRBJ2-7,TRBV20-1,NA,TGCAGTGCCATAGACCTACAAGCATCCTACGAGCAGTACTTC,CSAIDLQASYEQYF
NA,TRBJ2-3,TRBV12-3/TRBV12-4,NA,TGTGCCAGCAGCCAAGCGGACCCCTTCACAGATACGCAGTATTTT,CASSQADPFTDTQYF
many,TRBJ1-5,TRBV2,NA,TGTGCCAGCAAGACAGCCAACGGGGCCTATAGCAATCAGCCCCAGCATTTT,CASKTANGAYSNQPQHF
few,TRBJ1-5,TRBV20-1,TRBD1,TGCAGTGCTAGGAGGACAGGGGGCGCGGGCAATCAGCCCCAGCATTTT,CSARRTGGAGNQPQHF
NA,TRBJ1-5,TRBV12-3/TRBV12-4,NA,TGTGCCAGCAGTTTGTGGGGAATTGATCAGCCCCAGCATTTT,CASSLWGIDQPQHF
few,TRBJ2-3,TRBV2,TRBD2,TGTGCCAGCTTAGCGGGAATAGGCGTTTGGCAGTATTTT,CASLAGIGVWQYF
NA,TRBJ2-3,TRBV11-2,TRBD1,TGTGCCAGCAGCTTGTGGACAGGGGTTTTTGGCACAGATACGCAGTATTTT,CASSLWTGVFGTDTQYF
NA,TRBJ1-2,TRBV6-1,NA,TGTGCCAGCAGTGAACGAGTAGGCTACACCTTC,CASSERVGYTF
NA,TRBJ2-1,TRBV4-1,NA,TGCGCCAGCAGCCAAGTCGAGGAGCAGTTCTTC,CASSQVEEQFF
NA,TRBJ1-6,TRBV13,TRBD1,TGTGCCAGCAGTTCGGGACAGCCGGATTCACCCCTCCACTTT,CASSSGQPDSPLHF
NA,TRBJ2-3,TRBV6-1,NA,TGTGCCAGCAGTGAAGACAAGGGGGGAGGGGCCACAGATACGCAGTATTTT,CASSEDKGGGATDTQYF
few,TRBJ1-1,TRBV5-1,NA,TGCGCCAGCAGCTTGTCCAGGGTGTCTGAAGCTTTCTTT,CASSLSRVSEAFF
NA,TRBJ2-1,TRBV11-1,TRBD2,TGTGCCAGTAGCTTATATCGGGGGGGTTCCTACAATGAGCAGTCCTTC,CASSLYRGGSYNEQSF
NA,TRBJ2-1,TRBV20-1,TRBD2,TGCAGTGCTAGAGATCCGAGCGGGGGGGACAATGAGCAGTTCTTC,CSARDPSGGDNEQFF
few,TRBJ2-5,TRBV7-9,NA,TGTGCCAGCAGCTTATCCGAAGAGACCCAGTACTTC,CASSLSEETQYF
few,TRBJ2-3,TRBV10-3,TRBD1,TGTGCCAGCAGTGACTCGATAGGGGGGACAGGTACGCAGTATTTT,CASSDSIGGTGTQYF
NA,TRBJ2-7,TRBV9,TRBD1,TGTGCCAGCAGCGACCGGGACAGGGGCTACGAGCAGTACTTC,CASSDRDRGYEQYF
NA,TRBJ2-7,TRBV11-2,TRBD1,TGTGCCAGCAGCTTATACCATATCAGGACAGGTACTTTCTCCTACGAGCAGTACTTC,CASSLYHIRTGTFSYEQYF
NA,TRBJ2-7,TRBV24-1,NA,TGTGCCACCAGTGCTCAGACAGGTTCCTACGAGCAGTACTTC,CATSAQTGSYEQYF
few,TRBJ2-2,TRBV7-9,TRBD1,TGTGCCAGCAGCGGGGACAGGGGGCAGACCGGGGAGCTGTTTTTT,CASSGDRGQTGELFF
NA,TRBJ2-1,TRBV9,TRBD2,TGTGCCAGCAGCGGCGCTAGCGGGGGGGAGGATGTTGAGCAGTTCTTC,CASSGASGGEDVEQFF
NA,TRBJ2-3,TRBV7-3,NA,TGTGCCAGCAGCCCCCGTAGTTCGGATACGCAGTATTTT,CASSPRSSDTQYF
NA,TRBJ1-1,TRBV2,NA,TGTGCCAGCACCTCCCCTGGGGGGATTGAAGCTTTCTTT,CASTSPGGIEAFF
NA,TRBJ2-4,TRBV19,TRBD1,TGTGCCAGTAGTATTGGGGGACAGGGAAAGGCCAAAAACATTCAGTACTTC,CASSIGGQGKAKNIQYF